A single sample gave rise to the 27 T cell receptor beta chains below, sequenced in a study of blood T cell repertoires in COVID-19. Using immunoSEQ multiplex PCR, the repertoire was profiled, and TCRdb retains in-frame clones only, with some absent. The sample holds around 390,000 clones, 80% to 90% seen once. Input material: PBMCs or T cells enriched from blood (not recorded which). The receptors stem from a woman aged 45-60 years who had recovered from COVID-19.

V and J are TRBV2 and TRBJ1-1; TRBD1 matches at 9 bases. Looked up from germline, CDR1 is SNHLY and CDR2 is FYNNEI. V lost 6 bases to trimming and J lost 5 bases; unmatched junction nucleotides: 7. The CDR3 length is 14 residues. The CDR3 sequence: CASRGGDRVTEAFF. The CDR3 DNA reads as TGTGCCAGCAGGGGGGGGGACAGGGTGACTGAAGCTTTCTTT.

The V call is TRBV27, the J call TRBJ2-7, with D possibly matching TRBD2 (6 bases). This CDR3 is 15 amino acids long. The V gene's germline CDR1 is MNHEY and CDR2 SMNVEV (reference sequence). V lost 5 bases and J 7 bases, leaving 21 bases between the germline ends. CDR3 DNA sequence: TGTGCCAGCAGTAGGGGACTGGCAACACCGGGGGAGCAGTACTTC. Protein: CASSRGLATPGEQYF.

V is TRBV11-2 and J is TRBJ2-1, with a tentative D call TRBD1 (6 bases). The CDR3 covers 14 residues. The V gene lost 2 bases and the J gene lost 7 bases, with 12 bases spanning the gap. From germline, CDR1 is SGHAT and CDR2 FQNNGV. This CDR3 is CASSLWRDRNEQFF. In DNA, the CDR3 is TGTGCCAGCAGCTTATGGCGAGACAGGAATGAGCAGTTCTTC.

The V gene is TRBV9, the J gene TRBJ2-2; D possibly corresponds to TRBD2 (5 bases). Germline CDR1 and CDR2: SGDLS and YYNGEE. Trimming took 0 bases from V and 3 from J, leaving 6 bases between them. The CDR3 is 14 amino acids. The CDR3 sequence is CASSVVGDTGELFF. CDR3 DNA: TGTGCCAGCAGCGTAGTCGGGGACACCGGGGAGCTGTTTTTT. Full variable domain (outside the CDR3, taken from reference TRBV9 and TRBJ2-2): DSGVTQTPKHLITATGQRVTLRCSPRSGDLSVYWYQQSLDQGLQFLIQYYNGEERAKGNILERFSAQQFPDLHSELNLSSLELGDSALYFCASSVVGDTGELFFGEGSRLTVL.

This clone was counted a single time. The CDR3 loop reads CAISDPGAGELFF. CDR3 nucleotide sequence: TGTGCCATCAGTGACCCGGGGGCCGGGGAGCTGTTTTTT. The chain employs TRBV10-3 and TRBJ2-2; possible D gene TRBD2, 6 bases. CDR3 size: 13 residues. V lost 3 bases and J 6 bases, leaving 8 bases between the germline ends. Germline-derived CDR1 and CDR2 are ENHRY and SYGVKD.

This clone was picked up one time. This chain links TRBV23-1 with TRBJ2-4; TRBD1 agrees at 9 bases. TRBV23-1 is an ORF for which the function is uncertain. The ends lost 2 bases at V and 7 bases at J; junction bases unmatched: 18. This CDR3 comprises 19 residues. This chain's CDR3 is CASSQPHNTTGGLRNIQYF. The CDR3, as DNA: TGCGCCAGCAGTCAACCCCATAATACGACAGGGGGGCTTAGGAACATTCAGTACTTC.

This clone was seen a single time. The chain combines TRBV19 with TRBJ2-7; maybe TRBD2 (7 bases). The CDR3 sequence is 13 residues long. V shed 3 bases and J shed 5 bases, with 11 bases lying between them. Germline CDR1 LNHDA, CDR2 SQIVND (reference sequence). Here the CDR3 DNA reads TGTGCCAGTAGTATGGGGGGGCGCAACGAGCAGTACTTC. Its translation: CASSMGGRNEQYF.

This chain links TRBV18 with TRBJ1-2, with D possibly being TRBD1 (6 bases). The V end was cut by 2 bases, the J end by 2 bases, with 15 bases between. Germline V gene lookup returns CDR1 KGHSH and CDR2 LQKENI. The CDR3 runs 16 residues. The CDR3 spells CASSPGAGARNYGYTF. For the CDR3, the DNA is TGTGCCAGCTCACCAGGGGCAGGGGCAAGGAACTATGGCTACACCTTC.

The chain employs TRBV6-2 or TRBV6-3 and TRBJ1-2; possibly TRBD1 for D (6 bases). Germline V gene data show CDR1 as MNHEY and CDR2 as SVGEGT. CDR3 length: 17 residues. Trimming removed 0 bases at V and 7 bases at J, with 21 bases between. The CDR3 is CASSYSLDSLVRAGYTF. CDR3 DNA sequence: TGTGCCAGCAGTTACTCGTTGGACAGCCTTGTCCGGGCTGGCTACACCTTC.

The CDR3: CASSQDVGQGTYGYTF. The CDR3 coding sequence is TGTGCCAGCAGCCAAGATGTTGGACAGGGTACCTATGGCTACACCTTC. This chain joins TRBV3-1 (or the pseudogene TRBV3-2) and TRBJ1-2, with 8 bases identical to TRBD1. Germline lookup yields CDR1 LGHDT and CDR2 YNNKEL (reference sequence). Losses at the gene ends were 0 bases for V and 4 bases for J; bases not matched to a gene: 7. The CDR3 length is 16 residues.

The chain employs TRBV5-1 and TRBJ2-7; no firm D call. The CDR3 has 14 amino acids. The ends were cut back, 3 bases at V and 6 bases at J, with 16 bases in the middle. Germline V gene lookup returns CDR1 SGHRS and CDR2 YFSETQ. The CDR3 region has the DNA TGCGCCAGCAGCTCCTCGGAGAGTCGAGGCGAGCAGTACTTC. Protein sequence: CASSSSESRGEQYF.

V is TRBV9 and J is TRBJ1-2; maybe TRBD1 (6 bases). The CDR3 has 13 residues. V dropped 0 bases and J dropped 8 bases, with 11 bases sitting between them. CDR1 is SGDLS and CDR2 is YYNGEE in the germline V gene. This CDR3 reads CASSVAGDRGYTF. The DNA of the CDR3 is TGTGCCAGCAGCGTAGCAGGGGATCGGGGCTACACCTTC.

The rearrangement joins TRBV7-6 to TRBJ1-2, with a possible D match to TRBD1 (5 bases). Germline V gives CDR1 SGHVS, CDR2 FNYEAQ. V shed 1 base and J shed 2 bases, with 11 bases lying between them. This CDR3 spans 15 amino acids. This CDR3 is CASSLGTGTNYGYTF. The CDR3 DNA follows: TGTGCCAGCAGCTTAGGTACAGGCACAAACTATGGCTACACCTTC.

The chain recombines TRBV10-3 with TRBJ1-1, with TRBD1 as a possible D gene (5 bases). CDR1 and CDR2 (germline): ENHRY, SYGVKD. The CDR3 is 14 amino acids. Trimming removed 3 bases at V and 4 bases at J, with 12 bases between. The CDR3 loop is CAISDGVGGTEAFF. The CDR3 coding sequence is TGTGCCATCAGTGATGGGGTCGGGGGCACTGAAGCTTTCTTT.

V is TRBV27 and J is TRBJ1-4, with 8 bases matching TRBD1. This CDR3 is built from 15 residues. After removal of 2 bases from V and 7 bases from J, the junction contained 6 bases not matched to a gene. Per germline, CDR1 MNHEY and CDR2 SMNVEV (reference sequence). CDR3 DNA sequence: TGTGCCAGCAGTTTAGTTGGCAGGGGGCCTGAAAAACTGTTTTTT. Protein product: CASSLVGRGPEKLFF.

The chain is built from TRBV5-1 and TRBJ1-2, with unresolved D. The germline V gene has CDR1 SGHRS and CDR2 YFSETQ. There are 13 residues in the CDR3. Trimming removed 3 bases at V and 8 bases at J, with 14 bases between. DNA of the CDR3: TGCGCCAGCAGCTCGGAGGTCGGGCTCGGCTACACCTTC. Protein: CASSSEVGLGYTF.

The chain employs TRBV27 and TRBJ1-2; D unclear. Germline V gene lookup returns CDR1 MNHEY and CDR2 SMNVEV (reference sequence). The CDR3 runs 15 residues. V gave up 5 bases and J gave up 11 bases, with 24 bases separating them. The CDR3 DNA reads TGTGCCAGCAGTCCCCAGTCAGGTCGCCCGGCGCCTTACACCTTC. The encoded protein is CASSPQSGRPAPYTF.

The chain couples TRBV4-2 to TRBJ2-7; D might be TRBD1 (7 bases). Germline loops: CDR1 LGHNA, CDR2 YNFKEQ. V shed 0 bases and J shed 5 bases, with 20 bases lying between them. The CDR3 is 17 residues long. Here the CDR3 DNA reads TGTGCCAGCAGCCAAGAAAAAGCGGGTTCCAGGGGGGACGAGCAGTACTTC. Protein sequence: CASSQEKAGSRGDEQYF.

Comments on this clone: Other DNA sequences from this sample encode an identical CDR3 as well. The rearrangement joins TRBV12-3 or TRBV12-4 to TRBJ1-1; D ambiguous. Trimming took off 2 bases at V and 0 bases at J, with 4 bases between the two ends. The CDR3 totals 13 residues. Here the CDR3 DNA reads TGTGCCAGCAGTTTAACGGTGAACACTGAAGCTTTCTTT. Its protein product is CASSLTVNTEAFF.

This clone occurred once. The chain joins TRBV6-1 to TRBJ1-5; TRBD1 matches at 8 bases. Germline V gene sequence: CDR1 MNHNS, CDR2 SASEGT. The trim removed 8 bases at V and 6 bases at J, leaving 9 bases unmatched. The CDR3 has 14 residues. The CDR3 sequence: CASLGQGQSQPQHF. The CDR3 coding sequence is TGTGCCAGCCTCGGACAGGGACAAAGTCAGCCCCAGCATTTT.

The chain carries TRBV7-8 and TRBJ2-7, with a tentative D call TRBD2 (7 bases). The V end lost 1 base, the J end lost 3 bases, and 16 bases lay between the germline ends. Germline V gives CDR1 SGHVS, CDR2 FQNEAQ. The length of the CDR3 is 16 residues. For the CDR3, the DNA is TGTGCCAGCAGCTTAGGAGGGGGGGGTCGGATCTACGAGCAGTACTTC. This translates into CASSLGGGGRIYEQYF.

The V call is TRBV15, the J call TRBJ1-6; D is unresolved. Germline values: CDR1 LNHNV, CDR2 YYDKDF (reference sequence). V was pared by 0 bases and J by 7 bases, with 10 bases between. The length of the CDR3 is 15 residues. This CDR3 reads CATSREGSPNSPLHF. For the CDR3, the DNA is TGTGCCACCAGCAGAGAGGGCAGCCCGAATTCACCCCTCCACTTT.

The rearrangement uses TRBV2 and TRBJ1-2; D remains ambiguous. Looked up from germline, CDR1 is SNHLY and CDR2 is FYNNEI. The CDR3 spans 12 residues. Trimming left V 8 bases short and J 1 base short, with 8 bases between. This CDR3 reads CASPNFNYGYTF. CDR3 bases: TGTGCCAGCCCCAACTTTAACTATGGCTACACCTTC.

This clone was detected once. V usage is TRBV28 and J usage is TRBJ1-2; D is uncertain. V was cut by 6 bases and J by 8 bases, with 10 bases left in between. Looked up from germline, CDR1 is MDHEN and CDR2 is SYDVKM. The CDR3 is 11 residues long. The CDR3 region is CASSYTGGYTF. In DNA, the CDR3 is TGTGCCAGCAGCTATACGGGGGGCTACACCTTC.

The V call is TRBV5-1, the J call TRBJ2-1; a possible D gene is TRBD2 (5 bases). V dropped 2 bases and J dropped 8 bases, with 14 bases sitting between them. Germline CDR1 and CDR2: SGHRS and YFSETQ. The CDR3 loop spans 14 amino acids. The CDR3 DNA sequence: TGCGCCAGCAGCTTTTCCCTCCTCGGGGATGAGCAGTTCTTC. The encoded protein is CASSFSLLGDEQFF.

J is TRBJ1-6 and V is TRBV5-5; 7 bases match TRBD1. Germline V CDR1 and CDR2: SGHKS, YYEKEE (reference sequence). V shed 1 base, J shed 0 bases, and the junction held 7 bases outside the gene matches. The CDR3 spans 18 residues. The CDR3 DNA reads as TGTGCCAGCAGCTTGACTTCGACAGGGAGCTCCTATAATTCACCCCTCCACTTT. Its protein is CASSLTSTGSSYNSPLHF.

This clone appeared a single time. The chain couples TRBV15 to TRBJ2-1, with D maybe TRBD2 (6 bases). CDR3 length equals 15 residues. Germline lookup yields CDR1 LNHNV and CDR2 YYDKDF (reference sequence). V was shortened by 0 bases and J by 4 bases, with 10 bases between the two germline ends. CDR3 DNA: TGTGCCACCAGCAGAGATCTTGGGGGGTACAATGAGCAGTTCTTC. Its protein product is CATSRDLGGYNEQFF.